The 10 T cell receptor beta chains below all came from one sample that was sequenced in a study of OX40 agonist ivuxolimab in advanced cancers. Some clones are missing from TCRdb's copy, which holds only in-frame ones; the method was immunoSEQ multiplex PCR. The sample shows 45,000 to 60,000 clones, about nine tenths of them seen only once. The specimen comprised CD4+ or CD8+ T cells sorted from blood, sampled in a trial of the OX40 agonist ivuxolimab. The receptor source for this set is an adult with an advanced solid tumor such as melanoma, head and neck, liver or kidney cancer.

This sequence joins TRBV6-1 and TRBJ2-3; D is undetermined. The V end lost 3 bases, the J end lost 2 bases, and 12 bases lay between the germline ends. Germline V gene sequence: CDR1 MNHNS, CDR2 SASEGT. This CDR3 comprises 15 residues. CDR3 bases: TGTGCCAGCAGTGAGGGTAGGCGTTACACAGATACGCAGTATTTT. This codes for CASSEGRRYTDTQYF.

The V gene is TRBV19, the J gene TRBJ2-2, with D possibly matching TRBD2 (6 bases). Germline assignment: CDR1 LNHDA and CDR2 SQIVND (reference sequence). V lost 0 bases and J lost 4, with 6 bases in between. The CDR3 runs 14 residues. Here the CDR3 DNA reads TGTGCCAGTAGTATAGAAGCGGGCACCGGGGAGCTGTTTTTT. Its translation is CASSIEAGTGELFF.

The chain carries TRBV19 and TRBJ2-7; D perhaps matches TRBD1 (6 bases). Trimming stripped 4 bases from V and 1 base from J, with 14 bases between. The length of the CDR3 is 15 residues. Germline-derived CDR1 and CDR2 are LNHDA and SQIVND (reference sequence). The CDR3 loop reads CASSTTPGQSYEQYF. CDR3 in DNA: TGTGCCAGTAGTACGACCCCCGGACAGTCCTACGAGCAGTACTTC.

The chain uses TRBV7-9 and TRBJ2-7; D gene ambiguous. The CDR3 loop spans 13 amino acids. Deletions cut 3 bases from V and 6 bases from J, with 12 bases between. Germline CDR1 reads SEHNR; CDR2 reads FQNEAQ (reference sequence). For the CDR3, the DNA is TGTGCCAGCAGCTTTGAGGTAACCCCCGAGCAGTACTTC. Translated, it gives CASSFEVTPEQYF. Combining the CDR3 with reference TRBV7-9 and TRBJ2-7 gives the whole variable domain DTGVSQNPRHKITKRGQNVTFRCDPISEHNRLYWYRQTLGQGPEFLTYFQNEAQLEKSRLLSDRFSAERPKGSFSTLEIQRTEQGDSAMYLCASSFEVTPEQYFGPGTRLTVT.

This clone has just one count. This chain connects TRBV28 to TRBJ1-4, with a tentative D call TRBD1 (5 bases). Germline CDR1 is MDHEN and CDR2 is SYDVKM. This CDR3 has 15 residues. V was pared by 4 bases and J by 6 bases, with 15 bases between. As DNA, the CDR3 is TGTGCCAGCAGTTCCGGGGGGTCATTATATGAAAAACTGTTTTTT. It translates to CASSSGGSLYEKLFF.

The V gene is TRBV9, the J gene TRBJ2-3; a weak D match, TRBD1 (6 bases). V was trimmed by 3 bases and J by 6 bases, leaving 17 bases between them. This CDR3 comprises 15 residues. In germline, CDR1 is SGDLS, CDR2 YYNGEE. The CDR3 DNA sequence: TGTGCCAGCAGCGCGAGGGGGAGTCTCAGGGATACGCAGTATTTT. Its translation: CASSARGSLRDTQYF.

The chain combines TRBV28 with TRBJ1-1, with D possibly being TRBD1 (5 bases). Trimming removed 6 bases at V and 4 bases at J, with 12 bases between. This CDR3 spans 13 amino acids. Germline lookup yields CDR1 MDHEN and CDR2 SYDVKM. The CDR3 nucleotides read TGTGCCAGCAGGGGACCGATGAGCACTGAAGCTTTCTTT. It codes for CASRGPMSTEAFF.

The chain joins TRBV5-1 to TRBJ2-4; a weak D match, TRBD1 (6 bases). CDR1 is SGHRS and CDR2 is YFSETQ in the germline V gene. This CDR3 is 16 amino acids long. With 4 bases removed from V and 8 bases from J, the gap between germline ends came to 22 bases. The CDR3, as DNA: TGCGCCAGCAGCCAACGTTCGCAGGGGTCGAGATACATTCAGTACTTC. Protein product: CASSQRSQGSRYIQYF.

This chain joins TRBV5-1 and TRBJ2-1, with D possibly being TRBD1 (6 bases). The germline CDR1 and CDR2 sequences are SGHRS and YFSETQ. CDR3 length: 13 amino acids. V dropped 3 bases and J dropped 3 bases, with 7 bases sitting between them. The CDR3 protein is CASSSDSYNEQFF. The CDR3 DNA reads as TGCGCCAGCAGCTCGGACAGCTACAATGAGCAGTTCTTC.

This clone ranks as large. The chain employs TRBV28 and TRBJ2-5; 11 nucleotides agree with TRBD2. V was pared by 3 bases and J by 3 bases, with 6 bases of the junction left unmatched. CDR1 is MDHEN and CDR2 is SYDVKM in the germline V gene. The CDR3 covers 16 residues. This CDR3 reads CASSLGPGLAEETQYF. The CDR3, as DNA: TGTGCCAGCAGTTTGGGACCGGGACTAGCGGAAGAGACCCAGTACTTC. The whole variable domain, remainder taken from reference TRBV28 and TRBJ2-5, is DVKVTQSSRYLVKRTGEKVFLECVQDMDHENMFWYRQDPGLGLRLIYFSYDVKMKEKGDIPEGYSVSREKKERFSLILESASTNQTSMYLCASSLGPGLAEETQYFGPGTRLLVL.